This T cell receptor beta chain originates from a study of blood T cell repertoires in COVID-19. Study-level information: Sites in the United States, Italy and Spain provided acute and convalescent COVID-19 samples.

The CDR3 is 15 amino acids. The V end lost 3 bases, the J end lost 6 bases, and 18 bases lay between the germline ends. Per germline, CDR1 KGHSH and CDR2 LQKENI. In the original analysis: It was from reference gene primer amplification that nucleated cell counts were estimated. The data were produced by immunoSEQ multiplex PCR, yet TCRdb's version contains in-frame clones alone and is incomplete. V, J and clone size are taken as reported in that table, and D and trimming were inferred from the DNA itself. In the table there are around 250,000 clones, 80% to 90% of which are singletons. The chain links TRBV18 to TRBJ2-7, with a possible D match to TRBD2 (6 bases). Sequencing input: peripheral blood. This clonotype was obtained from a man between 60 and 75 years old with acute or convalescent COVID-19. As DNA, the CDR3 is TGTGCCAGCTCACCGCGGGGACTTGCCACGATCGAGCAGTACTTC. This translates into CASSPRGLATIEQYF.